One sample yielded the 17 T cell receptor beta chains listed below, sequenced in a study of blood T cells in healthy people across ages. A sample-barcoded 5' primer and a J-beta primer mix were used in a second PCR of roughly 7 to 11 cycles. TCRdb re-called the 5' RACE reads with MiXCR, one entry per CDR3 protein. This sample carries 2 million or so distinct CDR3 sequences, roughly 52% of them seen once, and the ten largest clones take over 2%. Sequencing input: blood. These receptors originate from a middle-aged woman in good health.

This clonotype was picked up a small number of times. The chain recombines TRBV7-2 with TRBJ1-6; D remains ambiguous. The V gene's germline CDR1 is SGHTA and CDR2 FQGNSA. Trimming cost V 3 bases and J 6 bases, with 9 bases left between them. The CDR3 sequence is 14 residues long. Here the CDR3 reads CASSLTASNSPLHF. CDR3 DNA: TGTGCCAGCAGCTTGACTGCTTCTAATTCACCCCTCCACTTT.

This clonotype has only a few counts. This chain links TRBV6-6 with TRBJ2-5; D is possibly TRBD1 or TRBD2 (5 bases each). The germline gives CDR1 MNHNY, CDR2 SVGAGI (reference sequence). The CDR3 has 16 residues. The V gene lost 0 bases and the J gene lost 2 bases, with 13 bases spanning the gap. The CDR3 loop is CASSYSSGTHQETQYF. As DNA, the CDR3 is TGTGCCAGCAGTTACTCTTCTGGGACGCATCAAGAGACCCAGTACTTC.

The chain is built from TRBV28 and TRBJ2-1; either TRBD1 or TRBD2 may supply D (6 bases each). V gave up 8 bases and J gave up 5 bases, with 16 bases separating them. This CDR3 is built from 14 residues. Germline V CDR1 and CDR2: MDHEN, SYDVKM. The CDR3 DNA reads TGTGCCAGCCGCACGGGGGCACCGAACAATGAGCAGTTCTTC. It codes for CASRTGAPNNEQFF.

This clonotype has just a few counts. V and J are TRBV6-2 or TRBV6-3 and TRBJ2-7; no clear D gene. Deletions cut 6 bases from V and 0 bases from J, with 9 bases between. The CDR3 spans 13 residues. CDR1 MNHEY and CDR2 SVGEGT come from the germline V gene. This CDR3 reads CASSTSISYEQYF. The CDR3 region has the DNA TGTGCCAGCAGCACCTCTATCTCCTACGAGCAGTACTTC.

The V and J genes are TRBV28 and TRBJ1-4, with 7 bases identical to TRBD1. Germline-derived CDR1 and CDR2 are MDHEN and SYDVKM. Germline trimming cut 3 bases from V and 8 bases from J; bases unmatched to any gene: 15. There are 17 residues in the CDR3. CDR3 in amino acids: CASSFPGQAVSGEKLFF. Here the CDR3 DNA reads TGTGCCAGCAGTTTCCCCGGACAGGCGGTCTCGGGGGAAAAACTGTTTTTT.

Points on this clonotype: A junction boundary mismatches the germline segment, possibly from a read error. In nucleotides, the CDR3 is TGCGCCAACAGTGAGACGGGACTAGTTTACAATGAGCAGTTCTTC. It is translated as CANSETGLVYNEQFF. The gene calls are TRBV10-2 and TRBJ2-1; TRBD2 agrees at 8 bases. The CDR3 is 15 amino acids. Per germline, CDR1 WSHSY and CDR2 SAAADI.

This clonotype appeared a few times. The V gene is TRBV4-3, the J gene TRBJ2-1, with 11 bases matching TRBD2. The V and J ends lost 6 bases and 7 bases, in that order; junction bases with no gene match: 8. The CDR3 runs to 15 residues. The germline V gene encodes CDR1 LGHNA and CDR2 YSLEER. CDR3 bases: TGCGCCAGCAGTACCCTAGCGGGGGGAAATAATGAGCAGTTCTTC. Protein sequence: CASSTLAGGNNEQFF.

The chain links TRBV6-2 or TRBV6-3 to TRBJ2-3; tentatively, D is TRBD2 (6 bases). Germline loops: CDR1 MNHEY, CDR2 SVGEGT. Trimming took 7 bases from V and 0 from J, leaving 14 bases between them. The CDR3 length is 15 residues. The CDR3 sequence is CASKRGTFSTDTQYF. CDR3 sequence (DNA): TGTGCCAGCAAACGGGGGACTTTCAGCACAGATACGCAGTATTTT.

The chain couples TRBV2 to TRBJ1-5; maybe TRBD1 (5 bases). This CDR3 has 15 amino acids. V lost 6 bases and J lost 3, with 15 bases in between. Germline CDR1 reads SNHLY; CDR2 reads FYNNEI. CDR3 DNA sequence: TGTGCCAGCAGCGTGCAGGGAGGACTCAATCAGCCCCAGCATTTT. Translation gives CASSVQGGLNQPQHF. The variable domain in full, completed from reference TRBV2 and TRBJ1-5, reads EPEVTQTPSHQVTQMGQEVILRCVPISNHLYFYWYRQILGQKVEFLVSFYNNEISEKSEIFDDQFSVERPDGSNFTLKIRSTKLEDSAMYFCASSVQGGLNQPQHFGDGTRLSIL.

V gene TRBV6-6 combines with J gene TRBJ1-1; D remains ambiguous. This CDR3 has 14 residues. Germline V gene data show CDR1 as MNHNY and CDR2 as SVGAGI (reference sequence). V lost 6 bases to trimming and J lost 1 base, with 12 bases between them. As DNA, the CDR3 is TGTGCCAGCAGCCCCCGATCGGAGAACACTGAAGCTTTCTTT. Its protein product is CASSPRSENTEAFF.

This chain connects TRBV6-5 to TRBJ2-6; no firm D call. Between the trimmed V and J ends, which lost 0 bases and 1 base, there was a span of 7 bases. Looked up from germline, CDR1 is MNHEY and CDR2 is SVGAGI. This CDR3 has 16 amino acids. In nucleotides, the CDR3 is TGTGCCAGCAGTTACTCCAGGAAATCTGGGGCCAACGTCCTGACTTTC. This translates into CASSYSRKSGANVLTF.

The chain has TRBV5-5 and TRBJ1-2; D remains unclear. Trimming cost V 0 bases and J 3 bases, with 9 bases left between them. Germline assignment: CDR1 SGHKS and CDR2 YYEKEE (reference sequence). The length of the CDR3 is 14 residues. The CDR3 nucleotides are TGTGCCAGCAGCTTGGGCATCCGGGACTATGGCTACACCTTC. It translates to CASSLGIRDYGYTF.

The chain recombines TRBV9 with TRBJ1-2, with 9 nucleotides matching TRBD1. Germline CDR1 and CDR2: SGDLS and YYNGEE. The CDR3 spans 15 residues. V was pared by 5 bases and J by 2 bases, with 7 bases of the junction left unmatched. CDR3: CASRKDRGDNYGYTF. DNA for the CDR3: TGTGCCAGCAGGAAGGACAGGGGAGACAACTATGGCTACACCTTC.

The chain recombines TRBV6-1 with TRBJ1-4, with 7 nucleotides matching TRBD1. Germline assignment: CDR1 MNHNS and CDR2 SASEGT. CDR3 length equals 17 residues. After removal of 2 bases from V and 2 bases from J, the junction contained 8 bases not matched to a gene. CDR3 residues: CASSEFGRGSTNEKLFF. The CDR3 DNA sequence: TGTGCCAGCAGTGAATTTGGCAGGGGGAGCACTAATGAAAAACTGTTTTTT.

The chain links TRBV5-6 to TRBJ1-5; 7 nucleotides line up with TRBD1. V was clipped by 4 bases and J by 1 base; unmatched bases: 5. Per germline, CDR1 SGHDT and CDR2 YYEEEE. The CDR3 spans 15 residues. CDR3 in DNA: TGTGCCAGCAGCCGAAGGGGGCAGAGCAATCAGCCCCAGCATTTT. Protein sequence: CASSRRGQSNQPQHF.

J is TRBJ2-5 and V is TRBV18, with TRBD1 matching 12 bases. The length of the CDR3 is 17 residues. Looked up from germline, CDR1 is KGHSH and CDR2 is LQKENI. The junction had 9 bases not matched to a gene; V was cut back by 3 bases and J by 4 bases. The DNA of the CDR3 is TGTGCCAGCTCACCCCAGTTGGGACAGGGGGCCGGAGAGACCCAGTACTTC. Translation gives CASSPQLGQGAGETQYF.

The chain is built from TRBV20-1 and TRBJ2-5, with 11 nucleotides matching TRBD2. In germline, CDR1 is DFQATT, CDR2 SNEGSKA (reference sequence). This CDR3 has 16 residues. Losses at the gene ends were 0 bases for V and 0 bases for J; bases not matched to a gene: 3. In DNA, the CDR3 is TGCAGTGCTAGAGATCCTAGCGGGGGGTACCAAGAGACCCAGTACTTC. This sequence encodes CSARDPSGGYQETQYF.